This entry is about one T cell receptor (beta chain). This receptor's antigen is unknown. No base-level quality is on record; no much larger clone is a single base apart. This specimen belongs to a study of cytomegalovirus exposure and HLA in healthy donors (dated by TCRdb to 2015 to 2018). Notes on the research overall: An earlier analysis of more than 550 of the donors reported 276 Gb of sequence data and 90 million to 120 million unique TCR beta sequences obtained from some 200 million T cells. Alongside the repertoire data, information on donor age, sex, ethnicity and CMV serostatus was compiled. A few DR-DQ haplotypes were treated as single units for association and clustering because of strong linkage in the cohort. The study was designed to test whether signatures of past pathogen exposure could be identified by cataloging public T cell receptors. Among the roughly 400 genotyped donors, more than 70% belonged to the genetic ancestry cluster associated with self-reported Caucasian donors. Every discovery cohort repertoire had been produced on one sequencing platform. Among about 410 genotyped donors of the cohort, an average of around 250,000 unique TCR beta nucleotide sequences was sequenced per donor, of which 15% to 20% were non-productive. Genome-wide SNP genotypes for about 65% of the roughly 670 donors were used in a later genetic analysis, which treated that subset as a discovery cohort. The study combined high-throughput TCR immunosequencing, statistical association of individual TCRs with disease status, and machine learning to predict cytomegalovirus infection status. An earlier analysis of fewer than 750 of the donors used high-throughput TCR beta sequencing to judge whether each TCR beta V gene segment behaved as functional or pseudogenic. The number of typed donors differed by locus: roughly 629-640 for A, B, C, DRB1 and DQB1; some 540 for DQA1; roughly 600 for DPA1; and some 430 for DPB1. The T cell repertoires of under 700 subjects were profiled by immunosequencing and related to cytomegalovirus serostatus. Rather than drawing on any new phenotypic data, the later analysis identified candidate immune exposures from TCR beta sequences and the way those sequences occurred across donors. HLA typing included class I and class II loci at four-digit resolution. To study patterns of TCR occurrence, a later analysis re-analyzed previously published TCR beta repertoires from 650 to 750 donors and added high-resolution HLA genotyping. In addition to the first cohort of approximately 670 subjects, a separate validation cohort of under 150 different subjects was used. An early release that covered 640 HLA-typed donors contained approximately 300 gigabases of sequencing data and 80 million or so unique TCR sequences. The study at large found these results: The study gave a list of some 150 TCR beta chains associated with cytomegalovirus. In a later analysis, several top co-occurrence clusters were reported to appear linked to parvovirus B19, influenza, CMV and Epstein-Barr virus. Around 16 rarely observed V segments, including chromosome 9 orphons, were excluded from the earlier analysis of about 610 of the donors because counts were too low. In a later analysis, TCR association rates were found to vary across HLA loci, with the most associated TCRs seen for DRB1 alleles and the fewest for HLA-C alleles. According to the authors, the approach could potentially be generalized to other disease states and immunological phenotypes. Cytomegalovirus status was reported to be diagnosed by the classifier with high specificity and sensitivity in both the original and validation cohorts. A further reported finding was that TCR beta sequences accurately predicted the HLA-A and HLA-B alleles for most subjects in the first cohort. Because HLA typing was unavailable for some donors at each locus, only the typed subset was used in association tests. Most TCR sequences were observed very rarely across donors, whereas some public TCRs were present in many individuals. At a false discovery rate of 0.05, a later analysis linked about 16,000 TCR beta sequences to specific HLA alleles. Because the 87-base-pair reads could not distinguish some IMGT-functional V segments, including TRBV6-2 and TRBV6-3, those segments were excluded. According to a later genetic analysis, donors in an Asian-associated ancestry cluster had fewer N-insertions in productive TCRs than the approximately 630-donor mean. In an earlier analysis of some 500 of the donors, most TCR beta V segments appeared in productive rearrangements about 87% or about 30% of the time, broadly matching IMGT annotations. In vitro tests confirmed that a few of the cytomegalovirus-associated TCR beta chains recognize cytomegalovirus antigens. According to a later analysis, most CMV-associated TCR beta chains appeared to be HLA-restricted, and the HLA associations seemed to be driven largely by CMV exposure. For the cohort, immune exposure information was limited to CMV serostatus. Assigning TCR associations to individual alleles was difficult when HLA alleles, especially DR and DQ, strongly co-occurred. A later genetic analysis associated a missense DCLRE1C variant with V-gene and J-gene trimming of TCR beta chains, and an independent cohort replicated the association. In this cohort, only TCR beta chains were sequenced, and detectable features were limited by the absence of alpha or paired-chain data. Presence/absence analyses assumed roughly uniform sequencing depth across donors, an assumption that may not hold. Compared with equally common non-associated chains, HLA-associated TCR beta chains in a later analysis were more clonally expanded and had lower generation probabilities. Correlated functional status among segregating V segments might reflect linkage disequilibrium, but an unknown experimental factor could not be ruled out. A group of highly shared sequence variants was considered likely to be a technical artifact of the sequencing pipeline.

The cohort comprised several hundred healthy bone marrow donors. Cohort members were all nominally healthy when sampled, although unrecorded immune exposures were likely present. The donor was CMV seronegative and belonged to the group of over 300 seronegative cohort members. Each donor provided a peripheral blood sample, and peripheral blood mononuclear cells were used for TCR beta sequencing. Genomic DNA was extracted from the blood cell samples with the Qiagen DNeasy Blood Extraction Kit. Receptors were amplified or captured by the immunoSEQ multiplex PCR assay. For the multiplex PCR, a mixture combining 60 forward primers for TCR Vbeta segments and 13 reverse primers for TCR Jbeta segments was used. Amplification of the CDR3 region of rearranged TCR beta genes was performed with a multiplex PCR assay on genomic DNA. The Illumina HiSeq System was used to sequence the amplified TCR beta libraries as 87-base-pair reads. The study's processing was this. A later analysis counted around 72 million unique TCR beta chains across the roughly 700 repertoires, and 9 million to 14 million of these chains were shared by at least two donors. A nearest-neighbor algorithm error-corrected the raw reads and collapsed the reads into unique sequences, merging closely related sequences to remove PCR and sequencing errors. V, D and J gene segments were assigned by aligning CDR3 sequences to IMGT reference sequences. For a sequence to be retained, a match of at least six nucleotides to both a V gene segment and a J gene segment was required. Rearrangements were called productive when the CDR3 lacked stop codons and stayed in frame with V and J; all others were non-productive. Following IMGT convention, CDR3 was defined as the stretch from the second conserved V-encoded cysteine to the conserved J-encoded phenylalanine. Sequences without an unambiguous match to a single V gene segment were excluded from the earlier analysis of 450 to 750 of the donors. An earlier analysis of almost 600 of the donors classified V segments as functional when productive rearrangements were above 56.7% and as segregating when the standard deviation between donors was above 5%. To diagnose cytomegalovirus status from the catalog of TCR beta chain sequences, a statistical classification framework was built. In a later analysis, V and J genes were assigned by comparing TCR nucleotide sequences against IMGT/GENE-DB human TR gene sequences. A later analysis assigned CDR3 sequences and most-parsimonious VDJ recombination scenarios with the TCRdist pipeline. In a later analysis, each TCR beta chain was defined by its CDR3 amino acid sequence together with its V-gene family, and reads lacking a unique V-gene family were excluded. As a way to deal with suspected cross-contamination and a sequencing artifact, a later analysis dropped over 550 nucleotide sequences that were highly shared and had low generation probability. A later analysis calculated a clonal expansion index for each public chain from normalized within-repertoire ranks of inferred template counts. A later analysis computed generation probabilities with a VDJ recombination model fitted to out-of-frame rearrangements, and checked the results against IGoR. In a later analysis, hypergeometric tests were used to score TCR-TCR, TCR-HLA and TCR-CMV co-occurrence, with a repertoire-size bias correction applied to TCR pairs. False discovery rates were estimated in a later analysis by permuting HLA or CMV assignments 20 times. In a later analysis, co-occurring TCRs were grouped using DBSCAN, with TCRdist sequence similarity added in when clustering inside HLA-allele-positive subsets. Repertoires with fewer than 30,000 or more than 120,000 public chains, plus five repertoires with anomalous nucleotide sharing, were excluded from co-occurrence clustering. The immuneACCESS repertoire file appears here via TCRdb, limited to in-frame rearrangements. These files lack a portion of the clones; in checked studies, under half of the deficit traces to unresolved V genes, and the cause of the others is not known. The DNA gave D and trimming, while V, J and clone size come from that table. For this sample the table gives roughly 83,000 clones, of which 65% to 80% were detected only once. The ten largest clones take up more than 3.5% of the sample.

The CDR3 has 13 amino acids, counting the end cysteine and phenylalanine. Only the CDR3 region is kept as DNA, spanning 39 bases read in frame from base 1. V is cut back by 6 bases and J by 4 bases, with 4 bases in the junction unmatched. From a lookup of the germline V gene, CDR1 and CDR2 are SNHLY and FYNNEI. This clonotype originated in a man aged 60 to 69 in good health and CMV-seronegative. The sequence joins TRBV2 to TRBJ1-1, with 8 bases matching TRBD1. Sample: PBMCs. The DNA sequence is TGTGCCAGCAGGTCAGGGGGCCTCACTGAAGCTTTCTTT. This codes for CASRSGGLTEAFF.